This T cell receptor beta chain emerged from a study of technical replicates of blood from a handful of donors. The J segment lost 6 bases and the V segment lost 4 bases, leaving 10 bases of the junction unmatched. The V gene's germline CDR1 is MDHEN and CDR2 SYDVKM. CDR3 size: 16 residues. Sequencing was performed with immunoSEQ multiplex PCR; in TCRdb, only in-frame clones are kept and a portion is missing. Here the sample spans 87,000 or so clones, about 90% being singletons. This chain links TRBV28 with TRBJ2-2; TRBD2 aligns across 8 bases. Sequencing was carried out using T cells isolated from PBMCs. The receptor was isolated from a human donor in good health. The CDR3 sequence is CASSSPGTSVSGELFF. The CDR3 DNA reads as TGTGCCAGCAGTTCTCCCGGGACTAGTGTCTCCGGGGAGCTGTTTTTT.